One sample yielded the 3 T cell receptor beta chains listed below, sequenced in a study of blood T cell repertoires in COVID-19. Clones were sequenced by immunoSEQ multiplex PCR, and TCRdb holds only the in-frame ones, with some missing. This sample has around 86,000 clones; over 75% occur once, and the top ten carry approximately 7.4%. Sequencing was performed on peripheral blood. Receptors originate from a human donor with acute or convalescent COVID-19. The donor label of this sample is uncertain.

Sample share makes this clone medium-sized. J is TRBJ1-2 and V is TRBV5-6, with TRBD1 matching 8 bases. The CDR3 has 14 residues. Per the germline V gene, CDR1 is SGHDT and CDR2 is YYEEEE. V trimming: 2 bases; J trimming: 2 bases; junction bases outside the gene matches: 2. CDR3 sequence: CASSFWTGNYGYTF. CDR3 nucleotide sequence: TGTGCCAGCAGCTTCTGGACAGGGAACTATGGCTACACCTTC.

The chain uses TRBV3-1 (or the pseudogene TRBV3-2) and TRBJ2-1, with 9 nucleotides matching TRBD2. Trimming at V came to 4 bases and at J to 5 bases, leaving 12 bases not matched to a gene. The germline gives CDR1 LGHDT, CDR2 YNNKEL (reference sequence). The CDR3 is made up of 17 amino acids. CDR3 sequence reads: CASSRSESLAGHNEQFF. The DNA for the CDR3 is TGTGCCAGCAGCCGAAGTGAAAGCCTAGCGGGGCACAATGAGCAGTTCTTC.

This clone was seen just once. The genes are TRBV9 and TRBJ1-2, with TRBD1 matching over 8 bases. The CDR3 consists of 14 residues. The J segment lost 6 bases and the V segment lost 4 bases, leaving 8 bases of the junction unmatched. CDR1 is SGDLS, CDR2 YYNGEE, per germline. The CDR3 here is CASSTGTGTNGYTF. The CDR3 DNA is TGTGCCAGCAGCACCGGGACAGGCACCAATGGCTACACCTTC.